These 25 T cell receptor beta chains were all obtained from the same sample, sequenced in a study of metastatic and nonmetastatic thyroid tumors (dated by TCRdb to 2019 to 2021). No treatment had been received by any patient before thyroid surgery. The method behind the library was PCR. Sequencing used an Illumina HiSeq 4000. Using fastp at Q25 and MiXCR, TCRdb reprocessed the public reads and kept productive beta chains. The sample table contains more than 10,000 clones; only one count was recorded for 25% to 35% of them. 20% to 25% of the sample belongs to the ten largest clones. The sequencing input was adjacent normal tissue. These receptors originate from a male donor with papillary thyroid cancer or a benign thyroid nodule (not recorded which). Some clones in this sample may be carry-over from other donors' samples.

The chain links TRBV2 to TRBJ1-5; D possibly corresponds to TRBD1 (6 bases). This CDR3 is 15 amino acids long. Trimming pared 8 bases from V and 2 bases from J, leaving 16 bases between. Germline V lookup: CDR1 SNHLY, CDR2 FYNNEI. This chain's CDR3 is CASSETGMRNQPQHF. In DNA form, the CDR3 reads TGTGCCAGCTCCGAAACAGGGATGCGCAATCAGCCCCAGCATTTT. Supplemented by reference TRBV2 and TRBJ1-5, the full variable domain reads EPEVTQTPSHQVTQMGQEVILRCVPISNHLYFYWYRQILGQKVEFLVSFYNNEISEKSEIFDDQFSVERPDGSNFTLKIRSTKLEDSAMYFCASSETGMRNQPQHFGDGTRLSIL.

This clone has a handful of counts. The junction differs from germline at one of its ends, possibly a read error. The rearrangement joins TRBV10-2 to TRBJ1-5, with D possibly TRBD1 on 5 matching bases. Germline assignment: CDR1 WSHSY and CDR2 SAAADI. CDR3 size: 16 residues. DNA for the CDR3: TGCGCCAGCAGCCACCCGATGGGGGTTAGCAATCAGCCCCAGCATTTC. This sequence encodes CASSHPMGVSNQPQHF.

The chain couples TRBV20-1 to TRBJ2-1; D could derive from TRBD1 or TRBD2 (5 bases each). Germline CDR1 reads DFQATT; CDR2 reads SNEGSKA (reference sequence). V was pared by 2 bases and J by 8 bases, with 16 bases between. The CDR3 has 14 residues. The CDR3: CSARIVWGLDEQFF. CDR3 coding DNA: TGCAGTGCTAGAATCGTCTGGGGGTTGGATGAGCAGTTCTTC.

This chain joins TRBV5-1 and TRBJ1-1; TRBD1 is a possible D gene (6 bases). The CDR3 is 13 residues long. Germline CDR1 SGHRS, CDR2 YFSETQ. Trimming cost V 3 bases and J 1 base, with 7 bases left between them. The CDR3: CASSSTGNTEAFF. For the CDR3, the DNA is TGCGCCAGCAGCTCGACAGGGAACACTGAAGCTTTCTTT. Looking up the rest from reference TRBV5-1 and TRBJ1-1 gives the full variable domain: KAGVTQTPRYLIKTRGQQVTLSCSPISGHRSVSWYQQTPGQGLQFLFEYFSETQRNKGNFPGRFSGRQFSNSRSEMNVSTLELGDSALYLCASSSTGNTEAFFGQGTRLTVV.

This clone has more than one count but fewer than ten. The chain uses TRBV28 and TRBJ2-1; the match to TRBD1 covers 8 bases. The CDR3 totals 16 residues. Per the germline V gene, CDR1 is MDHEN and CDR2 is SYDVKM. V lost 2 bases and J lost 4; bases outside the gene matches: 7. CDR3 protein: CASSLRPGGSYNEQFF. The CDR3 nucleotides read TGTGCCAGCAGTTTACGGCCAGGGGGCAGTTACAATGAGCAGTTCTTC.

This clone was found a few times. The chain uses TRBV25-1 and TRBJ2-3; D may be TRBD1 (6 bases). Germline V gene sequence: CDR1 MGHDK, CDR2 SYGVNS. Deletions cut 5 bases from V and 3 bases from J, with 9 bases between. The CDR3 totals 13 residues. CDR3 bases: TGTGCCAGCAGTTACAGGGTAACAGATACGCAGTATTTT. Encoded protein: CASSYRVTDTQYF.

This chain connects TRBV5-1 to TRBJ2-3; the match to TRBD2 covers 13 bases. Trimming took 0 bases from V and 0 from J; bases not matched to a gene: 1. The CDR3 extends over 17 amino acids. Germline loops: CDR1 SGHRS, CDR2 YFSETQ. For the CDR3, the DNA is TGCGCCAGCAGCTTGGGACTAGCGGGAGGTAGCACAGATACGCAGTATTTT. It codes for CASSLGLAGGSTDTQYF.

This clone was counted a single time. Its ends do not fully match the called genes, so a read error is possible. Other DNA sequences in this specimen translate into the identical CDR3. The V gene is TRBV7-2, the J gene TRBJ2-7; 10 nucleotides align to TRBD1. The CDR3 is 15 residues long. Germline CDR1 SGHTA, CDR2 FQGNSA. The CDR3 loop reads CASSLGQGGTYEQYF. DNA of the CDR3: TGTGCCAGCAGCCTAGGACAGGGGGGGACCTATGAGCAGTACTTC.

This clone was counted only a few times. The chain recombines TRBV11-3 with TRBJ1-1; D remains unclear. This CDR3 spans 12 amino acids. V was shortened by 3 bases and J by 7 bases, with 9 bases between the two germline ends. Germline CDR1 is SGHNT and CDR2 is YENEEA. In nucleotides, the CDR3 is TGTGCCAGCAGCTTCACAGCTTATGAAGCTTTCTTT. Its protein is CASSFTAYEAFF. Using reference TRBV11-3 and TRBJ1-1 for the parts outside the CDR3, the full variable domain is EAGVVQSPRYKIIEKKQPVAFWCNPISGHNTLYWYLQNLGQGPELLIRYENEEAVDDSQLPKDRFSAERLKGVDSTLKIQPAELGDSAVYLCASSFTAYEAFFGQGTRLTVV.

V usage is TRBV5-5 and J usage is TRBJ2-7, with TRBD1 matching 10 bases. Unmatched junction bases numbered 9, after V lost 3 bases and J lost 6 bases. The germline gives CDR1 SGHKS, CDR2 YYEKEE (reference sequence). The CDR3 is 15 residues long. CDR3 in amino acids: CASSSTSGTGVEQYF. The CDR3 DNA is TGTGCCAGCAGCTCCACGTCCGGGACAGGGGTCGAGCAGTACTTC.

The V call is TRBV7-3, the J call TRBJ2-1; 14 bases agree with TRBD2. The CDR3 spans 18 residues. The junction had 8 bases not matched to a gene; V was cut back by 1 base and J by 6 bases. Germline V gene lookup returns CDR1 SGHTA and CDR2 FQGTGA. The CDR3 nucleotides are TGTGCCAGCAGCTTAATCGGGACTAGCGGGAGTACCCGCAATGAGCAGTTCTTC. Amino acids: CASSLIGTSGSTRNEQFF. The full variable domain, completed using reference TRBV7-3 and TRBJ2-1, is GAGVSQTPSNKVTEKGKYVELRCDPISGHTALYWYRQSLGQGPEFLIYFQGTGAADDSGLPNDRFFAVRPEGSVSTLKIQRTERGDSAVYLCASSLIGTSGSTRNEQFFGPGTRLTVL.

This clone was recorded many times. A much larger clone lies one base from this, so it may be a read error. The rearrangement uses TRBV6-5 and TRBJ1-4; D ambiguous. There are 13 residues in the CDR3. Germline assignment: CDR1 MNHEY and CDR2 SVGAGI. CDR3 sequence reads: CASSYSPIEELFF. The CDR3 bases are TGTGCCAGCAGTTACTCGCCCATTGAAGAACTGTTTTTT.

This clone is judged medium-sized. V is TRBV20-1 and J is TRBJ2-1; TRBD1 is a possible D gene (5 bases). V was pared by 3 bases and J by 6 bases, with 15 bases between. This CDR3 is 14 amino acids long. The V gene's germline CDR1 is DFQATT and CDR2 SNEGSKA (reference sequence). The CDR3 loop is CSASGHSISNEQFF. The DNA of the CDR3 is TGCAGTGCTAGCGGACATTCTATATCCAATGAGCAGTTCTTC.

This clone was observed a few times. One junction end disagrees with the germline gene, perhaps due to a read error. CDR3 nucleotides: TGTGCCAGCAGCTCCACGTCCGACGTTGGTTTT. Residues: CASSSTSDVGF. The genes are TRBV9 and TRBJ1-5; D uncertain. CDR1 SGDLS and CDR2 YYNGEE come from the germline V gene. CDR3 size: 11 residues.

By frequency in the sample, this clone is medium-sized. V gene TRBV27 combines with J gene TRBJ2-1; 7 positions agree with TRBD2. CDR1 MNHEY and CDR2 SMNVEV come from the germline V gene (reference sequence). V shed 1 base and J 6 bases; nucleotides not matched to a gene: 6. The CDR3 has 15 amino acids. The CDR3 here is CASSLFPSGGNEQFF. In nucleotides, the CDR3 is TGTGCCAGCAGTTTATTCCCTAGCGGAGGCAATGAGCAGTTCTTC.

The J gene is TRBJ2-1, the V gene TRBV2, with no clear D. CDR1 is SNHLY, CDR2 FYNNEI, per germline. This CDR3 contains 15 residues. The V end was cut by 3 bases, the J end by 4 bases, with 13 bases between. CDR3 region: CASSESELWYNEQFF. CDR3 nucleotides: TGTGCCAGCAGTGAGTCTGAGTTATGGTACAATGAGCAGTTCTTC.

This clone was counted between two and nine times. CDR3 nucleotides: TGTGCCAGCAGCGTAGTTCCCTTCGAGAACAGGGCCAATGAGCAGTTCTTC. It specifies CASSVVPFENRANEQFF. This chain joins TRBV9 and TRBJ2-1; D may be TRBD1 (6 bases). V was trimmed by 0 bases and J by 6 bases, leaving 19 bases between them. This CDR3 spans 17 amino acids. Germline loops: CDR1 SGDLS, CDR2 YYNGEE.

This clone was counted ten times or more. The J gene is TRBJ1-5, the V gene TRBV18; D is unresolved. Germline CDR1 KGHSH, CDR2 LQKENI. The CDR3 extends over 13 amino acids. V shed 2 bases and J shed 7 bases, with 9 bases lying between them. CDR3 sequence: CASSPEPQQPQHF. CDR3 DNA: TGTGCCAGCTCACCAGAGCCTCAGCAGCCCCAGCATTTT.

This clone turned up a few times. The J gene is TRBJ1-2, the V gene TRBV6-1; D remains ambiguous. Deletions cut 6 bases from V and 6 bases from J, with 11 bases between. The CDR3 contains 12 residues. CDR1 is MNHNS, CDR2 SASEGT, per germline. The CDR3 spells CASSISDHGYTF. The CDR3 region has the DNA TGTGCCAGCAGCATTTCGGACCATGGCTACACCTTC.

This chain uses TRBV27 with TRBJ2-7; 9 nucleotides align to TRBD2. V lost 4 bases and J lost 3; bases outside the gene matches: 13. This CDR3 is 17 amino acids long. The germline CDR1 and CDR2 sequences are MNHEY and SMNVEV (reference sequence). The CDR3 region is CASSYLGGLADFYEQYF. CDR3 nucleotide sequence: TGTGCCAGCAGTTATCTGGGGGGACTAGCTGATTTCTACGAGCAGTACTTC.

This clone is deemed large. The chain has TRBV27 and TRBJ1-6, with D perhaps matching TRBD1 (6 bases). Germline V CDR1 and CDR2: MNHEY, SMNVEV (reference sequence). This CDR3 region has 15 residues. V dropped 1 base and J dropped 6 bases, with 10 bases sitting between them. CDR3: CASSLYTGINSPLHF. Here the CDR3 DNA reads TGTGCCAGCAGTTTATACACAGGGATTAATTCACCCCTCCACTTT.

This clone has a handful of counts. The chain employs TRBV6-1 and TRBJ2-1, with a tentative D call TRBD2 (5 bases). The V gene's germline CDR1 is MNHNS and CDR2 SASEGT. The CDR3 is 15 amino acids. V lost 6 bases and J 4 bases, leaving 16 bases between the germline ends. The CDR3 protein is CASSLSEGGYNEQFF. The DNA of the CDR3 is TGTGCCAGCAGCCTTAGCGAAGGTGGTTACAATGAGCAGTTCTTC.

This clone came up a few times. Written as DNA, the CDR3 is TGTGCCAGCAGCCTCGGTGGAGAGCAGTTCTTC. Its translation is CASSLGGEQFF. The genes are TRBV7-8 and TRBJ2-1; unclear D gene. The CDR3 is 11 residues long. V lost 5 bases and J 10 bases, leaving 9 bases between the germline ends. Germline CDR1 and CDR2: SGHVS and FQNEAQ.

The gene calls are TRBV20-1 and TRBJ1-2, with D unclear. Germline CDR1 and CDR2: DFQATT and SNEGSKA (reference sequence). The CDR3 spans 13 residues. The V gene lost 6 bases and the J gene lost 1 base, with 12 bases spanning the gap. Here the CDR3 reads CSAAQIFNYGYTF. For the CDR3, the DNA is TGCAGTGCAGCCCAGATTTTTAACTATGGCTACACCTTC.

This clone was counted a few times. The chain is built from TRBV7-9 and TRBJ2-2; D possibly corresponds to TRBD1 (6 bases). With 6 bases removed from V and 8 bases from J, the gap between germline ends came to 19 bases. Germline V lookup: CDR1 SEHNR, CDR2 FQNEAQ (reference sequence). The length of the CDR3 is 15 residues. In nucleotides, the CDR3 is TGTGCCAGCAGGCCGTTACAGGGATCGGCGGGGGAGCTGTTTTTT. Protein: CASRPLQGSAGELFF.